A single sample is the source of the 13 T cell receptor beta chains below, sequenced in a study of blood T cell repertoires in COVID-19. Produced via immunoSEQ multiplex PCR; TCRdb's table is partial and in-frame only. This table holds about 170,000 clones, under 85% found once. The sequencing input was peripheral blood. These TCRs come from a man aged 55 to 70 who had recovered from COVID-19.

This clone was found once. V and J are TRBV7-2 and TRBJ2-5; D not certain. This CDR3 has 14 residues. Trimming took off 11 bases at V and 3 bases at J, with 19 bases between the two ends. Germline V gene lookup returns CDR1 SGHTA and CDR2 FQGNSA. The CDR3 DNA reads TGTGCCTCTTCGATCTCGACAACCAAAGAGACCCAGTACTTC. Translating it yields CASSISTTKETQYF. Full variable domain (remainder filled in from reference TRBV7-2 and TRBJ2-5): GAGVSQSPSNKVTEKGKDVELRCDPISGHTALYWYRQSLGQGLEFLIYFQGNSAPDKSGLPSDRFSAERTGGSVSTLTIQRTQQEDSAVYLCASSISTTKETQYFGPGTRLLVL.

The chain has TRBV19 and TRBJ1-1, with 9 nucleotides matching TRBD1. Looked up from germline, CDR1 is LNHDA and CDR2 is SQIVND (reference sequence). The CDR3 loop spans 18 amino acids. The ends lost 7 bases at V and 6 bases at J; junction bases unmatched: 21. The CDR3 DNA reads TGTGCCAGTACCCCTGGCCTGGGACAGGGATTTTTTATGGCTGAAGCTTTCTTT. Its translation: CASTPGLGQGFFMAEAFF.

The chain combines TRBV7-8 with TRBJ2-1; 7 bases match TRBD1. This CDR3 is built from 15 residues. J was trimmed by 0 bases and V by 5 bases; bases with no gene match: 4. The V gene's germline CDR1 is SGHVS and CDR2 FQNEAQ. DNA of the CDR3: TGTGCCAGCAGCGGGACAGCTAGCTCCTACAATGAGCAGTTCTTC. This translates into CASSGTASSYNEQFF.

This clone was recorded once. The chain combines TRBV7-2 with TRBJ1-4; possible D gene TRBD1, 5 bases. The ends were cut back, 1 base at V and 8 bases at J, with 8 bases in the middle. Per germline, CDR1 SGHTA and CDR2 FQGNSA. This CDR3 contains 13 residues. Here the CDR3 reads CASSLEGREKLFF. DNA of the CDR3: TGTGCCAGCAGCTTAGAGGGGAGGGAAAAACTGTTTTTT. Variable domain in full (rest from reference TRBV7-2 and TRBJ1-4): GAGVSQSPSNKVTEKGKDVELRCDPISGHTALYWYRQSLGQGLEFLIYFQGNSAPDKSGLPSDRFSAERTGGSVSTLTIQRTQQEDSAVYLCASSLEGREKLFFGSGTQLSVL.

This clone was seen just once. This sequence joins TRBV5-1 and TRBJ1-6; D perhaps matches TRBD1 (6 bases). Trimming shortened V by 3 bases and J by 7 bases, and 14 bases separated the two germline ends. The CDR3 has 15 residues. CDR1 SGHRS and CDR2 YFSETQ come from the germline V gene. For the CDR3, the DNA is TGCGCCAGCAGCTCAAGGACAGCTCGAAATTCACCCCTCCACTTT. Translating gives CASSSRTARNSPLHF.

This clone was recorded many times. Other DNA sequences in this sample translate to the same CDR3. The V and J genes are TRBV2 and TRBJ1-1; maybe TRBD1 (6 bases). The length of the CDR3 is 14 residues. Germline lookup yields CDR1 SNHLY and CDR2 FYNNEI. V lost 5 bases and J lost 4, with 14 bases in between. CDR3 bases: TGTGCCAGCAGTCCCCAGACAGGAGCCACTGAAGCTTTCTTT. This codes for CASSPQTGATEAFF.

This chain connects TRBV5-5 to TRBJ2-7, with 7 bases identical to TRBD1. V lost 0 bases, J lost 6 bases, and 6 bases stayed unmatched. The CDR3 totals 14 residues. Germline lookup yields CDR1 SGHKS and CDR2 YYEKEE (reference sequence). The CDR3 is CASSLDRGQREQYF. In DNA, the CDR3 is TGTGCCAGCAGCTTGGACAGGGGTCAGCGCGAGCAGTACTTC.

The CDR3: CASSPIPVDRVVFREQYF. The CDR3 DNA is TGTGCCAGCTCACCAATCCCCGTGGACAGGGTCGTTTTCCGCGAGCAGTACTTC. The rearrangement joins TRBV18 to TRBJ2-7, with 8 bases aligning to TRBD1. The CDR3 totals 18 residues. J was trimmed by 6 bases and V by 2 bases; bases with no gene match: 18. Germline V lookup: CDR1 KGHSH, CDR2 LQKENI.

The rearrangement joins TRBV30 to TRBJ2-7; weak D call: TRBD2 (5 bases). The V gene lost 5 bases and the J gene lost 2 bases, with 10 bases spanning the gap. The CDR3 covers 12 residues. The germline V gene encodes CDR1 GTSNPN and CDR2 SVGIG (reference sequence). CDR3 protein: CAWGPGTYEQYF. CDR3 sequence (DNA): TGTGCCTGGGGTCCGGGGACCTACGAGCAGTACTTC.

This clone appeared a few times. V and J are TRBV5-1 and TRBJ1-2, with TRBD1 matching 11 bases. Germline loops: CDR1 SGHRS, CDR2 YFSETQ. CDR3 length equals 15 residues. V shed 5 bases and J 4 bases; nucleotides not matched to a gene: 7. The CDR3 here is CASRQSGTGGYGYTF. The CDR3 nucleotides read TGCGCCAGCAGACAATCCGGGACAGGGGGCTATGGCTACACCTTC.

There are a few counts of this clone. The chain employs TRBV2 and TRBJ2-3; possibly TRBD2 for D (5 bases). With 3 bases removed from V and 3 bases from J, the gap between germline ends came to 16 bases. Germline values: CDR1 SNHLY, CDR2 FYNNEI. This CDR3 has 16 amino acids. The CDR3 bases are TGTGCCAGCAGTGATAGAACAACGGGGTTTACAGATACGCAGTATTTT. Protein product: CASSDRTTGFTDTQYF.

The rearrangement links TRBV11-2 to TRBJ2-3; no reliable D call. Germline V gives CDR1 SGHAT, CDR2 FQNNGV. The CDR3 is made up of 14 amino acids. The germline V and J ends were trimmed by 6 bases and 1 base, with 11 bases remaining between them. The CDR3 loop is CASRRLTGTDTQYF. In DNA, the CDR3 is TGTGCCAGCAGGAGATTGACTGGCACAGATACGCAGTATTTT.

The chain is built from TRBV6-5 and TRBJ2-2, with unresolved D. The CDR3 is made up of 13 amino acids. Between the trimmed V and J ends, which lost 6 bases and 4 bases, there was a span of 9 bases. Germline lookup yields CDR1 MNHEY and CDR2 SVGAGI. The CDR3 DNA reads as TGTGCCAGCAGCCGCGAGGCCACCGGGGAGCTGTTTTTT. This encodes CASSREATGELFF.